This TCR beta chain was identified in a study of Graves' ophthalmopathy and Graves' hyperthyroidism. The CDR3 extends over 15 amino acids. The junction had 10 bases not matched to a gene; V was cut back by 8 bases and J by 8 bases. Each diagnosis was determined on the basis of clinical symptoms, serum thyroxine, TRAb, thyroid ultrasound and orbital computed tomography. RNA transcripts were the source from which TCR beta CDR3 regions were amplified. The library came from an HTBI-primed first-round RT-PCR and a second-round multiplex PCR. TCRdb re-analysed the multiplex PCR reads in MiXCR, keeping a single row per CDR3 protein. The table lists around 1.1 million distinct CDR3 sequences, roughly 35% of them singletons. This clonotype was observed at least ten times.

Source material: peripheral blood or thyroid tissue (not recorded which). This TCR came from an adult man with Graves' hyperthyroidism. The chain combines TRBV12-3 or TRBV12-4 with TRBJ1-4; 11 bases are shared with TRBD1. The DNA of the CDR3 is TGTGCCAGCGCGACTGGCGGGACAGGGGGGGAAAAACTGTTTTTT. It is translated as CASATGGTGGEKLFF.